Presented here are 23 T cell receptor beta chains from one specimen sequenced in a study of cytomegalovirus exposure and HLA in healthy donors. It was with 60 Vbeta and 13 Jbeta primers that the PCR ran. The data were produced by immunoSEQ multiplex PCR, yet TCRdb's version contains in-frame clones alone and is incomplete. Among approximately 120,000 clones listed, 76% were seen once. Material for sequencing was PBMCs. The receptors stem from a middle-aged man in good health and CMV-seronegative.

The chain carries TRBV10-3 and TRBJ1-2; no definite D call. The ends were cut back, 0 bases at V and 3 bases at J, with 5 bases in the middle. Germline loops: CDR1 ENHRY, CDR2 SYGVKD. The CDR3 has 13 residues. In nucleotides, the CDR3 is TGTGCCATCAGTGAGTCTACAGACTATGGCTACACCTTC. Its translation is CAISESTDYGYTF.

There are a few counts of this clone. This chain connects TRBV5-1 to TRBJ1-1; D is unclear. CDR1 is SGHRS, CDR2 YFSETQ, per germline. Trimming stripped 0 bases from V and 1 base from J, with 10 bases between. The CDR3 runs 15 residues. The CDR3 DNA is TGCGCCAGCAGCTTGGTGTCCGGGAAGAACACTGAAGCTTTCTTT. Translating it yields CASSLVSGKNTEAFF.

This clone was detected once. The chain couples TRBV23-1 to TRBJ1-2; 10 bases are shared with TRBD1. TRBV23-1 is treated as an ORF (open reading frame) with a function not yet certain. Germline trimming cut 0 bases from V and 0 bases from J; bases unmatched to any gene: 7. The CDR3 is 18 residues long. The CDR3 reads CASSQSGGQGNPNYGYTF. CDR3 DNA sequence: TGCGCCAGCAGTCAATCAGGGGGACAGGGGAACCCTAACTATGGCTACACCTTC.

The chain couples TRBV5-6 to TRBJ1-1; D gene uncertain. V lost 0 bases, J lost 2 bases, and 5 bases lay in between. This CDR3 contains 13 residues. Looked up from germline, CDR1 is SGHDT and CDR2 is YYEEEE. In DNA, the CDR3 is TGTGCCAGCAGCTTGGTGGCCAACACTGAAGCTTTCTTT. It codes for CASSLVANTEAFF.

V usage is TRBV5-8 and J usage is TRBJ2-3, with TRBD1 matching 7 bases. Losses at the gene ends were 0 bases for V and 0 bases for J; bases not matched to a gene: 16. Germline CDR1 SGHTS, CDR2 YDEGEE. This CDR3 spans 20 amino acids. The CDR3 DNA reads TGTGCCAGCAGCTTGGCCACCCAACCCACCCGGACAGGTAGCACAGATACGCAGTATTTT. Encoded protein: CASSLATQPTRTGSTDTQYF.

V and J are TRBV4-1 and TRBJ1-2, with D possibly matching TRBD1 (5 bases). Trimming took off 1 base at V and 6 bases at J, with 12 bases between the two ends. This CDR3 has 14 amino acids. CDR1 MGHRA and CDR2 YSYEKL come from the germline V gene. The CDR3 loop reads CASSQGRESDGYTF. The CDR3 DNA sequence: TGCGCCAGCAGCCAAGGCAGGGAATCAGATGGCTACACCTTC.

CDR3 region: CASRTSGGAGEQFF. The CDR3, as DNA: TGTGCCAGCAGAACTAGCGGGGGGGCGGGTGAGCAGTTCTTC. The V gene is TRBV6-4, the J gene TRBJ2-1, with TRBD2 identical over 13 bases. The V gene's germline CDR1 is MRHNA and CDR2 SNTAGT. J lost 9 bases, V lost 6 bases, and 5 bases had no gene match. The CDR3 is 14 amino acids.

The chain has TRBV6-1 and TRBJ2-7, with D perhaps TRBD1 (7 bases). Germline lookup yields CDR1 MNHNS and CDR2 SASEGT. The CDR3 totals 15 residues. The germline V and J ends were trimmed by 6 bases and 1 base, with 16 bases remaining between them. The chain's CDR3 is CASREGAARSYEQYF. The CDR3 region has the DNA TGTGCCAGCAGGGAGGGGGCGGCGAGGTCCTACGAGCAGTACTTC.

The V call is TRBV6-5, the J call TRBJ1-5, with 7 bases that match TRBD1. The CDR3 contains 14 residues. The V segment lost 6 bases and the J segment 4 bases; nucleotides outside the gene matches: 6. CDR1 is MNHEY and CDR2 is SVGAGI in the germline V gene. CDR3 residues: CASRRTGRNQPQHF. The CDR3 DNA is TGTGCCAGCAGACGGACAGGCCGAAATCAGCCCCAGCATTTT.

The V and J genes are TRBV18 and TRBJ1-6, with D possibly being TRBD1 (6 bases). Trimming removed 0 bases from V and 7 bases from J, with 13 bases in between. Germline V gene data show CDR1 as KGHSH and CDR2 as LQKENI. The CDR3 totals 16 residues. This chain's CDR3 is CASSPPDRPVNSPLHF. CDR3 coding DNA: TGTGCCAGCTCACCACCAGACAGGCCCGTCAATTCACCCCTCCACTTT. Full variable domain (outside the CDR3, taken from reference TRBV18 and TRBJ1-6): NAGVMQNPRHLVRRRGQEARLRCSPMKGHSHVYWYRQLPEEGLKFMVYLQKENIIDESGMPKERFSAEFPKEGPSILRIQQVVRGDSAAYFCASSPPDRPVNSPLHFGNGTRLTVT.

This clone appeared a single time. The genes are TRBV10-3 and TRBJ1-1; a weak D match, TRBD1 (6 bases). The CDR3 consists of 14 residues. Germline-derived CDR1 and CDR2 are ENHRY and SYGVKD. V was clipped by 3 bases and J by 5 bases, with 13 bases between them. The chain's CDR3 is CAISDWPGETEAFF. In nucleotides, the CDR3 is TGTGCCATCAGTGATTGGCCAGGGGAAACTGAAGCTTTCTTT.

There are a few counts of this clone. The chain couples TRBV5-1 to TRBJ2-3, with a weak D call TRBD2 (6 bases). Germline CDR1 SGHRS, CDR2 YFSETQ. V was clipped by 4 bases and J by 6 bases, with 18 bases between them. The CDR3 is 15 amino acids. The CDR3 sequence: CASSLSGTLGDTQYF. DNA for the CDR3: TGCGCCAGCAGCCTGTCCGGGACTTTGGGGGATACGCAGTATTTT.

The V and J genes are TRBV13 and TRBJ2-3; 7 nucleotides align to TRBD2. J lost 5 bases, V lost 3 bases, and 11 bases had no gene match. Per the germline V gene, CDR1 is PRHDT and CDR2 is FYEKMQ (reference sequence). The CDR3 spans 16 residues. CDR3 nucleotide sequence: TGTGCCAGCAGCTTGGGCGGGGGAGGCCCAGGAGATACGCAGTATTTT. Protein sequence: CASSLGGGGPGDTQYF.

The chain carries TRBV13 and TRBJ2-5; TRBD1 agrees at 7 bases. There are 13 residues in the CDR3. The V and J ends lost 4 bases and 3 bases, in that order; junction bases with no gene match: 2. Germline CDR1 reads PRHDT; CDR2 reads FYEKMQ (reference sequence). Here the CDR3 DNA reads TGTGCCAGCAGCTCGCAGGGGGAAGAGACCCAGTACTTC. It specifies CASSSQGEETQYF.

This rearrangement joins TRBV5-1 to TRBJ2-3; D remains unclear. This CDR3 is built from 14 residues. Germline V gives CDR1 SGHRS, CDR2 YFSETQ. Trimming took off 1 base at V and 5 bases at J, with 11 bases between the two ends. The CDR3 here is CASSLSQDGDTQYF. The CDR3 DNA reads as TGCGCCAGCAGCTTGAGCCAGGATGGAGATACGCAGTATTTT.

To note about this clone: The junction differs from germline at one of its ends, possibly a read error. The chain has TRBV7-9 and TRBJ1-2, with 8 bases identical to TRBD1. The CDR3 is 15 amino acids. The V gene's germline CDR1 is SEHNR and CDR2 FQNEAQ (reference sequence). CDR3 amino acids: CSSNRKTGDSYGYTF. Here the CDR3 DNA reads TGTTCCAGCAACCGAAAGACAGGGGATAGCTATGGCTACACCTTC. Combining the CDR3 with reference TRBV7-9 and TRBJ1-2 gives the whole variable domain DTGVSQNPRHKITKRGQNVTFRCDPISEHNRLYWYRQTLGQGPEFLTYFQNEAQLEKSRLLSDRFSAERPKGSFSTLEIQRTEQGDSAMYLCSSNRKTGDSYGYTFGSGTRLTVV.

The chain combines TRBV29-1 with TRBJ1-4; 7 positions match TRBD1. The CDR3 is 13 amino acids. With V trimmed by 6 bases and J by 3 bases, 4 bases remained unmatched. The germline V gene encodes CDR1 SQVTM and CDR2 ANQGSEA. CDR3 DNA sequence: TGCAGCGTACGGGACAGCCCTAATGAAAAACTGTTTTTT. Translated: CSVRDSPNEKLFF.

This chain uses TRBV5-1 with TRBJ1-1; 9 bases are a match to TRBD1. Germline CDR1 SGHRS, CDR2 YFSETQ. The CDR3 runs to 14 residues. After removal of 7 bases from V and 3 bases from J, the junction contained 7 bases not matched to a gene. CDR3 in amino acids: CASRRDRVDTEAFF. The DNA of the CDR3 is TGCGCCAGCCGCCGGGACAGGGTGGACACTGAAGCTTTCTTT.

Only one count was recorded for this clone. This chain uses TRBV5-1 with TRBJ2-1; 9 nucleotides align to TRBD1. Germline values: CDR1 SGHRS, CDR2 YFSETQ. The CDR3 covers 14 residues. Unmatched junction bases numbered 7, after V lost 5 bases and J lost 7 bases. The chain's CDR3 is CASSQTGQGNEQFF. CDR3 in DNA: TGCGCCAGCAGTCAAACTGGACAGGGGAATGAGCAGTTCTTC.

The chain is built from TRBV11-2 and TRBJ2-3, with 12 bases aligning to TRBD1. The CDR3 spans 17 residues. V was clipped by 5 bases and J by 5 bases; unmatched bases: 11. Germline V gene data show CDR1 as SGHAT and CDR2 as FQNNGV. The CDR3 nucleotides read TGTGCCAGCAGCAAAAGACCGGGACAGGGGGCGGTAGATACGCAGTATTTT. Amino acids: CASSKRPGQGAVDTQYF.

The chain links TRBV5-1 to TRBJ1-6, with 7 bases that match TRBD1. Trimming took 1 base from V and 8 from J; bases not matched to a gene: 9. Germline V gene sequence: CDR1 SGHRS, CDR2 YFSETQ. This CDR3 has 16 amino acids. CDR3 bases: TGCGCCAGCAGCTTGCGGGCAGGGGGTTTTGATTCACCCCTCCACTTT. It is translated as CASSLRAGGFDSPLHF.

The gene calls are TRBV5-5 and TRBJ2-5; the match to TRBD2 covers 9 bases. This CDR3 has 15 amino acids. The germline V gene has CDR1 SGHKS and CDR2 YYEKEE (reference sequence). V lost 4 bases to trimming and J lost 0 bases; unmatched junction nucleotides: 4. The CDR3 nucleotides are TGTGCCAGCAGCGAAGCGGGGGGCCACCAAGAGACCCAGTACTTC. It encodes CASSEAGGHQETQYF. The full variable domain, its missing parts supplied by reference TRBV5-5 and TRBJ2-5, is DAGVTQSPTHLIKTRGQQVTLRCSPISGHKSVSWYQQVLGQGPQFIFQYYEKEERGRGNFPDRFSARQFPNYSSELNVNALLLGDSALYLCASSEAGGHQETQYFGPGTRLLVL.

CDR3 nucleotides: TGCGCCAGCAGCCAAGGTGGACAGGGATGGGAGACCCAGTACTTC. Translated, it gives CASSQGGQGWETQYF. This chain links TRBV4-1 with TRBJ2-5; 8 nucleotides match TRBD1. V gave up 1 base and J gave up 5 bases; unmatched junction bases: 6. Germline V gene lookup returns CDR1 MGHRA and CDR2 YSYEKL. This CDR3 is 15 amino acids long.